The subject of this entry is one T cell receptor beta chain. TCRdb re-analysed the RT-PCR reads in MiXCR, keeping a single row per CDR3 protein. The sample consists of about 700,000 distinct CDR3 sequences, 11% to 15% of them appearing once. The CDR3 runs 15 residues. The V and J ends lost 4 bases and 7 bases, in that order; junction bases with no gene match: 11. Germline CDR1 is SGHRS and CDR2 is YFSETQ. The sequenced material came from memory CD4+ T cells from blood. V is TRBV5-1 and J is TRBJ2-7; 10 bases match TRBD1. This receptor was taken from a female donor in good health, serving as a healthy control. The CDR3 sequence: CASSTGQGEAVEQYF. As DNA, the CDR3 is TGCGCCAGCAGCACAGGACAGGGGGAGGCTGTTGAGCAGTACTTC.